This entry lists 16 T cell receptor beta chains sequenced from one sample in a study of cytomegalovirus exposure and HLA in healthy donors (dated by TCRdb to 2016 to 2017). Library preparation used the immunoSEQ multiplex PCR assay. The multiplex PCR relied on a mix of 60 forward primers for TCR Vbeta segments and 13 reverse primers for TCR Jbeta segments. Sourced from immuneACCESS, this table was stored by TCRdb with only in-frame sequences that have V and J called. A share of the clones is absent; for the studies checked, an unresolved V gene accounts for under half, and the remainder has no known explanation. This sample has 120,000 to 150,000 clones in its table, and 75% to 80% of those were observed once. Roughly 4% of the sample goes to the ten largest clones. Sequencing input: PBMCs. These receptors all stem from a man aged 18 to 29 in good health and CMV-seronegative.

This clone was recorded only once. V usage is TRBV12-5 and J usage is TRBJ2-2; D unclear. In germline, CDR1 is LGHNT, CDR2 FRNRAP. This CDR3 contains 14 residues. Trimming stripped 1 base from V and 5 bases from J, with 8 bases between. CDR3 loop: CASGLAISTGELFF. The CDR3 nucleotides are TGTGCTAGTGGTTTGGCTATCTCTACCGGGGAGCTGTTTTTT.

The chain has TRBV6-5 and TRBJ1-1; no clear D gene. V lost 8 bases and J 4 bases, leaving 17 bases between the germline ends. The CDR3 contains 14 residues. The germline V gene has CDR1 MNHEY and CDR2 SVGAGI. DNA for the CDR3: TGTGCCAGCGGCTCCCCCCCCACAACCACTGAAGCTTTCTTT. Its protein product is CASGSPPTTTEAFF.

The chain combines TRBV2 with TRBJ1-3; D gene ambiguous. The ends were cut back, 0 bases at V and 0 bases at J, with 6 bases in the middle. Germline V CDR1 and CDR2: SNHLY, FYNNEI. The CDR3 spans 15 residues. The CDR3 bases are TGTGCCAGCAGTGAAGCGAGATTCTCTGGAAACACCATATATTTT. This gives the protein CASSEARFSGNTIYF.

To note about this clone: A read error may produce the germline difference seen at one junction end. V is TRBV6-1 and J is TRBJ2-7; unclear D gene. Germline V gene sequence: CDR1 MNHNS, CDR2 SASEGT. The CDR3 totals 15 residues. The CDR3 region is CASSESVNSVYEQHF. The CDR3 nucleotides are TGTGCCAGCAGTGAATCAGTCAACAGTGTCTACGAGCAGCACTTC.

In the case of this clone: Other DNA sequences from this sample encode an identical CDR3 as well. This chain joins TRBV5-1 and TRBJ1-2, with 8 positions matching TRBD1. The CDR3 has 14 amino acids. J gave up 6 bases and V 0 bases, and 4 bases lay outside the gene matches. The germline CDR1 and CDR2 sequences are SGHRS and YFSETQ. The CDR3 reads CASSLDGQGDGYTF. Written as DNA, the CDR3 is TGCGCCAGCAGCTTGGATGGACAGGGTGATGGCTACACCTTC.

The V call is TRBV27, the J call TRBJ1-2; 7 bases fit TRBD1. Germline CDR1 is MNHEY and CDR2 is SMNVEV (reference sequence). V shed 4 bases and J 4 bases; nucleotides not matched to a gene: 18. The CDR3 length is 18 residues. This CDR3 is CASSSVNGFRGQSYGYTF. The DNA for the CDR3 is TGTGCCAGCAGTTCGGTTAATGGGTTCCGGGGACAGAGCTATGGCTACACCTTC.

The chain employs TRBV27 and TRBJ1-1, with TRBD1 as a possible D gene (6 bases). Trimming cost V 1 base and J 1 base, with 10 bases left between them. The CDR3 runs 15 residues. Germline-derived CDR1 and CDR2 are MNHEY and SMNVEV (reference sequence). CDR3 coding DNA: TGTGCCAGCAGTTTATACGGGACACCGAACACTGAAGCTTTCTTT. Translation gives CASSLYGTPNTEAFF.

This chain joins TRBV11-2 and TRBJ1-2; no clear D gene. Trimming left V 0 bases short and J 4 bases short, with 15 bases between. The germline gives CDR1 SGHAT, CDR2 FQNNGV. CDR3 length equals 16 residues. CDR3 bases: TGTGCCAGCAGCTTAGATACGGGGATAAGGGTCTATGGCTACACCTTC. Its translation is CASSLDTGIRVYGYTF.

On this clone: Sequence at one end of the junction differs from germline and may be a read error. This chain joins TRBV30 and TRBJ2-1; maybe TRBD1 (7 bases). Per germline, CDR1 GTSNPN and CDR2 SVGIG (reference sequence). This CDR3 region has 13 residues. The CDR3 here is CAWSVYGGQLCLF. CDR3 nucleotide sequence: TGTGCCTGGAGTGTATACGGGGGACAGCTTTGCCTCTTC.

The chain uses TRBV27 and TRBJ1-2; 7 nucleotides agree with TRBD1. With V trimmed by 5 bases and J by 7 bases, 10 bases remained unmatched. This CDR3 region has 14 residues. CDR1 is MNHEY, CDR2 SMNVEV, per germline (reference sequence). The CDR3, as DNA: TGTGCCAGCAGTGTAGACAGGGCGTTAGGTGGCTACACCTTC. Translated, it gives CASSVDRALGGYTF.

The chain employs TRBV15 and TRBJ2-1; no reliable D call. CDR3 length equals 16 residues. Germline CDR1 and CDR2: LNHNV and YYDKDF (reference sequence). Trimming removed 0 bases at V and 5 bases at J, with 14 bases between. The CDR3, as DNA: TGTGCCACCAGCAGAGATGGATGGAGCGAGCACAATGAGCAGTTCTTC. Amino acid sequence: CATSRDGWSEHNEQFF.

The chain uses TRBV4-2 and TRBJ2-7, with 7 bases fitting TRBD2. This CDR3 has 18 residues. Germline trimming cut 1 base from V and 4 bases from J; bases unmatched to any gene: 16. Germline CDR1 reads LGHNA; CDR2 reads YNFKEQ. The CDR3 reads CASSQGAAGRDGYYEQYF. Written as DNA, the CDR3 is TGTGCCAGCAGCCAAGGGGCAGCGGGACGGGACGGGTATTACGAGCAGTACTTC.

The rearrangement links TRBV27 to TRBJ2-7, with 7 bases identical to TRBD1. This CDR3 is 16 amino acids long. Germline assignment: CDR1 MNHEY and CDR2 SMNVEV (reference sequence). The V gene end was trimmed by 6 bases and the J gene end by 1 base; junction bases not matched to a gene: 12. CDR3 in amino acids: CASRPTRGILSYEQYF. CDR3 sequence (DNA): TGTGCCAGCAGACCTACCAGGGGGATCTTGTCCTACGAGCAGTACTTC.

J is TRBJ1-1 and V is TRBV6-5, with D perhaps matching TRBD1 (6 bases). Trimming pared 5 bases from V and 5 bases from J, leaving 12 bases between. Germline V gene data show CDR1 as MNHEY and CDR2 as SVGAGI. The CDR3 totals 13 residues. CDR3 sequence reads: CASSHRDRTEAFF. The CDR3, as DNA: TGTGCCAGCAGTCACAGGGATAGGACTGAAGCTTTCTTT.

The chain links TRBV18 to TRBJ1-5; D unresolved. CDR3 length: 15 amino acids. Germline CDR1 KGHSH, CDR2 LQKENI. Trimming removed 4 bases from V and 4 bases from J, with 14 bases in between. This CDR3 reads CASSLARHQNQPQHF. As DNA, the CDR3 is TGTGCCAGCTCACTCGCCCGACACCAGAATCAGCCCCAGCATTTT.

The chain is built from TRBV5-1 and TRBJ1-4; TRBD1 aligns across 7 bases. The CDR3 length is 14 residues. Germline assignment: CDR1 SGHRS and CDR2 YFSETQ. With V trimmed by 6 bases and J by 3 bases, 5 bases remained unmatched. The CDR3 spells CASTRGQPNEKLFF. CDR3 nucleotides: TGCGCCAGCACTAGGGGACAGCCTAATGAAAAACTGTTTTTT.